Listed here is a single T cell receptor beta chain. In the original analysis: Nucleated cell number was recorded as an estimate derived from reference gene primer amplification. Profiling relied on immunoSEQ multiplex PCR, and the TCRdb table lists in-frame clones only, not all of them. V, J and clone size are taken as reported in that table, and D and trimming were inferred from the DNA itself. Of roughly 120,000 clones listed, 79% are singletons. The data were taken from a study of blood T cell repertoires in COVID-19. Study background: The United States, Italy and Spain provided the acute and convalescent COVID-19 samples. T cells, B-cell-depleted T cells, or PBMCs provided the cDNA or gDNA that served as material.

CDR1 is GTSNPN and CDR2 is SVGIG in the germline V gene (reference sequence). Trimming cost V 7 bases and J 5 bases; bases outside gene matches: 7. This CDR3 is built from 14 residues. The sample comprised peripheral blood. This sequence was found in a woman over 75 with acute or convalescent COVID-19. The chain uses TRBV30 and TRBJ2-3; 12 bases are a match to TRBD1. The CDR3 sequence: CAFRDRGQGDTQYF. CDR3 in DNA: TGTGCCTTCCGGGACAGGGGGCAGGGAGATACGCAGTATTTT. Supplemented by reference TRBV30 and TRBJ2-3, the full variable domain reads SQTIHQWPATLVQPVGSPLSLECTVEGTSNPNLYWYRQAAGRGLQLLFYSVGIGQISSEVPQNLSASRPQDRQFILSSKKLLLSDSGFYLCAFRDRGQGDTQYFGPGTRLTVL.